This TCR beta chain stems from a study of breast tumors, draining lymph nodes, adjacent tissues. The study, taken as a whole, reports: The lymph node origin of tumor T cells was framed as consistent with a hypothesis, not demonstrated.

TCRdb re-called the multiplex PCR reads through MiXCR, storing one row per CDR3 protein. The table has roughly 70,000 distinct CDR3 sequences, less than 45% seen once. In its sample, this clonotype was seen many times. Its target is unknown. The sequence was obtained from a female donor with breast cancer. Some clones in this sample may be carry-over from other donors' samples. Sequenced input: breast tumor tissue.

Written as DNA, the CDR3 is TGTGCCAGCAGTTTCCGGGGAGGGACCGGGGAGCTGTTTTTT. Encoded protein: CASSFRGGTGELFF. The rearrangement joins TRBV12-3 or TRBV12-4 to TRBJ2-2; 7 bases fit TRBD2. The CDR3 has 14 amino acids. V shed 3 bases, J shed 5 bases, and the junction held 3 bases outside the gene matches.